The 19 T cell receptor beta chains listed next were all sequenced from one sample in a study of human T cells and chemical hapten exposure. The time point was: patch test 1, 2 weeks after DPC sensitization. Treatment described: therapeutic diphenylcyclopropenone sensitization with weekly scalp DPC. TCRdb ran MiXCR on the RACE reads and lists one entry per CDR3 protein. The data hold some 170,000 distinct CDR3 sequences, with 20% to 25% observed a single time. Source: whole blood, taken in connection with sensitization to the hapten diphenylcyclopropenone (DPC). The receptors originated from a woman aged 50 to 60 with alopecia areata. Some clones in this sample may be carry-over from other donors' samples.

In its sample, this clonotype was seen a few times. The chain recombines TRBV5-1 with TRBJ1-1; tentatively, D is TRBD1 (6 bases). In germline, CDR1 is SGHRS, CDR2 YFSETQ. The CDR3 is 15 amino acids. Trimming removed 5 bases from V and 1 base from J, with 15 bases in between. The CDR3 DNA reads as TGCGCCAGCAGTCGTGATGGGGGCCAGAACACTGAAGCTTTCTTT. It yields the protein CASSRDGGQNTEAFF.

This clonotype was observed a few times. This CDR3 is CASSLTGDSTDTQYF. CDR3 sequence (DNA): TGTGCCAGCAGCTTAACCGGGGATAGCACAGATACGCAGTATTTT. The chain is built from TRBV7-2 and TRBJ2-3, with a weak D call TRBD2 (5 bases). The CDR3 is made up of 15 amino acids. Deletions cut 2 bases from V and 0 bases from J, with 9 bases between. Germline lookup yields CDR1 SGHTA and CDR2 FQGNSA.

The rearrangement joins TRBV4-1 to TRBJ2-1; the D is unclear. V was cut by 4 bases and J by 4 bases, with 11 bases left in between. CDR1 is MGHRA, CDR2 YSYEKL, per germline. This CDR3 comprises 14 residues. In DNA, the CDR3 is TGCGCCAGCAGCCCGCGAACGATTTACAATGAGCAGTTCTTC. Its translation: CASSPRTIYNEQFF.

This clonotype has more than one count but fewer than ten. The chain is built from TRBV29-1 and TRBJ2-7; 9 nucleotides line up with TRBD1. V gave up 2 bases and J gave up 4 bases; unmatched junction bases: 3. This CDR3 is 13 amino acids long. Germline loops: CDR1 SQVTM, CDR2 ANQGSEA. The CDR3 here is CSVETGGGYEQYF. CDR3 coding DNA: TGCAGCGTTGAAACAGGGGGCGGGTACGAGCAGTACTTC.

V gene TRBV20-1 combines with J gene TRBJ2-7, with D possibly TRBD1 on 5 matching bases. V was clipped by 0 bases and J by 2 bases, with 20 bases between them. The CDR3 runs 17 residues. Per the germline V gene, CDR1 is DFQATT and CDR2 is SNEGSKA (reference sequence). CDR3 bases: TGCAGTGCTAGAGACTTGACCTCCCAGGGATCCCCCTACGAGCAGTACTTC. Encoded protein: CSARDLTSQGSPYEQYF.

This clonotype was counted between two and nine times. CDR3 sequence reads: CSGGDRLGSYEQYF. The CDR3 DNA reads as TGCAGCGGAGGGGACAGGTTGGGTTCCTACGAGCAGTACTTC. The rearrangement uses TRBV29-1 and TRBJ2-7, with TRBD1 matching over 8 bases. CDR1 and CDR2 (germline): SQVTM, ANQGSEA. With V trimmed by 7 bases and J by 1 base, 9 bases remained unmatched. The CDR3 consists of 14 residues.

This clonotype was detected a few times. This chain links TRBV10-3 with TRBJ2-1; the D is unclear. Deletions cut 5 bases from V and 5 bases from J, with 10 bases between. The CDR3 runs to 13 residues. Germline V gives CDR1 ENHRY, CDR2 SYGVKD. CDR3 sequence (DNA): TGTGCCATCAGTAAAGAGGCTGACAATGAGCAGTTCTTC. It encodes CAISKEADNEQFF.

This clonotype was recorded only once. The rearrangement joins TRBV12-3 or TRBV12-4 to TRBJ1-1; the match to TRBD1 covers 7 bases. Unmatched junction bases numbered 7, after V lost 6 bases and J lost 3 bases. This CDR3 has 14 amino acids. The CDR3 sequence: CASSLTGIYTEAFF. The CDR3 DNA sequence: TGTGCCAGCAGCCTGACAGGGATCTACACTGAAGCTTTCTTT.

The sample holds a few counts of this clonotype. CDR3 sequence: CASSVAGTSHYGELFF. In DNA form, the CDR3 reads TGTGCCAGCAGCGTAGCCGGGACTAGTCATTACGGGGAGCTGTTTTTT. The chain combines TRBV9 with TRBJ2-2; 8 bases line up with TRBD2. The CDR3 has 16 amino acids. In germline, CDR1 is SGDLS, CDR2 YYNGEE. The junction had 8 bases not matched to a gene; V was cut back by 0 bases and J by 7 bases.

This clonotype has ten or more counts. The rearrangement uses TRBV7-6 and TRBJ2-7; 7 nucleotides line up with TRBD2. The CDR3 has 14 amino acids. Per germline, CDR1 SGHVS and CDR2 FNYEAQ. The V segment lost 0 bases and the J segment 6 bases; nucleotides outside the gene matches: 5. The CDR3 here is CASSLAAGVSEQYF. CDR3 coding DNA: TGTGCCAGCAGCTTAGCCGCGGGAGTTTCCGAGCAGTACTTC.

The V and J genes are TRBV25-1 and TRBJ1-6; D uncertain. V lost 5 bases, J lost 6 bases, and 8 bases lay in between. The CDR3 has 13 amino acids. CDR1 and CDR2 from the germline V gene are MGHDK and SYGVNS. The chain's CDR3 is CASSLSINSPLHF. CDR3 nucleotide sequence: TGTGCCAGCAGTCTCTCTATTAATTCACCCCTCCACTTT.

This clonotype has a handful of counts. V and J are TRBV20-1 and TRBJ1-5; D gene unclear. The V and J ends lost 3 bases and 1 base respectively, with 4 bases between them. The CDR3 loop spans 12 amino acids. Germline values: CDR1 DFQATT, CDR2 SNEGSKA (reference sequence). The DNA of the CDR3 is TGCAGTGCTAGCCAGAGCAATCAGCCCCAGCATTTT. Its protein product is CSASQSNQPQHF.

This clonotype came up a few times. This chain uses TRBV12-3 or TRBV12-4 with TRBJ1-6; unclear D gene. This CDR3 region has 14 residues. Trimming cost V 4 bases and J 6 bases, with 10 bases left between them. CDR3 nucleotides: TGTGCCAGCAGTTCAGGATTCTTTAATTCACCCCTCCACTTT. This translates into CASSSGFFNSPLHF.

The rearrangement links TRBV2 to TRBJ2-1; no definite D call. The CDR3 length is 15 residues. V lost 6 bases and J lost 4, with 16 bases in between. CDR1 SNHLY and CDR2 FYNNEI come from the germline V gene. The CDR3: CASRLTPRVYNEQFF. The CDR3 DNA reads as TGTGCCAGCAGGTTAACCCCCAGAGTTTACAATGAGCAGTTCTTC.

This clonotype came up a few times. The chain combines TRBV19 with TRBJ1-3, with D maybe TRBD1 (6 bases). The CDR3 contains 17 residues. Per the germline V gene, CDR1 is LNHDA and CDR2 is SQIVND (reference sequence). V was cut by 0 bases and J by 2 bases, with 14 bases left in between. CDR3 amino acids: CASSIDSRTAAGNTIYF. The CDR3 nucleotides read TGTGCCAGTAGTATAGATAGTAGGACAGCGGCTGGAAACACCATATATTTT.

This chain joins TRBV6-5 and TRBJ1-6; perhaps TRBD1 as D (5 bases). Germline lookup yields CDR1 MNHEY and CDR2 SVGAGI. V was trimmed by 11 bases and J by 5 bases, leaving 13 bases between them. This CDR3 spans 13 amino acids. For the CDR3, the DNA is TGTGCCTCATACCGGGGACATAATTCACCCCTCCACTTT. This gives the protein CASYRGHNSPLHF.

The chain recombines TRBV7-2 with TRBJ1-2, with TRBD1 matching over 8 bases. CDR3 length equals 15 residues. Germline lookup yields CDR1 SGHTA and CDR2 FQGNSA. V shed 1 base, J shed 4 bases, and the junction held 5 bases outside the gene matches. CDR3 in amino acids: CASSLGGDRTYGYTF. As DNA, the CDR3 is TGTGCCAGCAGCTTAGGAGGGGACAGGACCTATGGCTACACCTTC.

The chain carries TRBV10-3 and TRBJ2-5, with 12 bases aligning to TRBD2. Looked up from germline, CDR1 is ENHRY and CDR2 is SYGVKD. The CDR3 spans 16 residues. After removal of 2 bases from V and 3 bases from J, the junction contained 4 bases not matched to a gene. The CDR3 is CAISELGLAGKETQYF. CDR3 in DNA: TGTGCCATCAGTGAGCTGGGACTAGCGGGCAAAGAGACCCAGTACTTC.

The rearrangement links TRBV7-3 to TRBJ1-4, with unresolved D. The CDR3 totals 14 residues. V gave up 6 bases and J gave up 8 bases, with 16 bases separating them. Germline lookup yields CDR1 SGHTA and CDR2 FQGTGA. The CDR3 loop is CASSFGGLEEKLFF. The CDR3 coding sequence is TGTGCCAGCAGTTTTGGCGGATTAGAGGAAAAACTGTTTTTT.